This TCR beta chain stems from a study of identical twins. Study-wide points: The presence of invariant MAIT and iNKT cells could partly confound analyses of zero-insertion sequences.

This clonotype turned up a few times. The antigen remains unidentified. TCRdb fed the 5' RACE reads into MiXCR, producing one record per CDR3 protein. Among some 330,000 distinct CDR3 sequences, approximately 10% were seen once, and the ten largest hold around 8.6%. The CDR3 loop spans 14 amino acids. CDR1 SQVTM and CDR2 ANQGSEA come from the germline V gene. V lost 5 bases to trimming and J lost 0 bases, with 13 bases between them. The chain links TRBV29-1 to TRBJ1-1; a possible D gene is TRBD1 (6 bases). The receptor was derived from a woman in her fifties or sixties in good health. Sequenced input: naive T cells sorted from blood. The CDR3 sequence is CSVSGVGVNTEAFF. The DNA for the CDR3 is TGCAGCGTTTCAGGGGTGGGGGTGAACACTGAAGCTTTCTTT.